These 22 T cell receptor beta chains share one sample of origin, sequenced in a study of identical twins. TCRdb ran MiXCR on the 5' RACE reads and lists one entry per CDR3 protein. The sample shows under 300,000 distinct CDR3 sequences, around 15% of them seen only once. Sequencing input: memory (CD45RO+) T cells sorted from blood. Receptor source: a woman between 18 and 29 years old in good health.

CDR3 region: CASKGREETQYF. In DNA, the CDR3 is TGTGCCTCTAAGGGGCGGGAAGAGACCCAGTACTTC. The J gene is TRBJ2-5, the V gene TRBV11-2; tentatively, D is TRBD1 or TRBD2 (5 bases each). Germline V lookup: CDR1 SGHAT, CDR2 FQNNGV. The V and J ends lost 11 bases and 3 bases respectively, with 13 bases between them. The CDR3 extends over 12 amino acids.

This clonotype has a handful of counts. The chain combines TRBV12-3 or TRBV12-4 with TRBJ1-1, with a tentative D call TRBD1 (6 bases). The CDR3 contains 15 residues. V lost 8 bases to trimming and J lost 0 bases, with 16 bases between them. CDR3 region: CASLSGGHLNTEAFF. The CDR3 nucleotides are TGTGCCAGCCTGTCCGGGGGCCACCTGAACACTGAAGCTTTCTTT.

This clonotype was seen a handful of times. The V and J genes are TRBV12-3 or TRBV12-4 and TRBJ1-1, with TRBD1 identical over 7 bases. V trimming: 5 bases; J trimming: 2 bases; junction bases outside the gene matches: 5. CDR3 length: 14 residues. Written as DNA, the CDR3 is TGTGCCAGCAGTGCCCAGGGGGTCAACACTGAAGCTTTCTTT. Encoded protein: CASSAQGVNTEAFF.

This clonotype was counted between two and nine times. The chain has TRBV12-3 or TRBV12-4 and TRBJ2-7; D gene ambiguous. The CDR3 has 16 residues. V lost 1 base and J lost 3, with 16 bases in between. Here the CDR3 reads CASSLVGRLAVYEQYF. DNA for the CDR3: TGTGCCAGCAGTTTAGTGGGCAGGTTAGCCGTCTACGAGCAGTACTTC.

This clonotype came up many times. The chain has TRBV5-1 and TRBJ2-1; 7 bases are a match to TRBD2. Trimming removed 3 bases from V and 7 bases from J; junction bases left unmatched: 13. This CDR3 is built from 16 residues. Per the germline V gene, CDR1 is SGHRS and CDR2 is YFSETQ. The CDR3 loop reads CASSSTEGVSGNEQFF. The CDR3 region has the DNA TGCGCCAGCAGCTCAACAGAAGGGGTTAGCGGGAATGAGCAGTTCTTC.

This rearrangement joins TRBV11-3 to TRBJ1-1; unclear D gene. The germline V gene has CDR1 SGHNT and CDR2 YENEEA. Trimming left V 1 base short and J 3 bases short, with 6 bases between. The CDR3 totals 13 residues. CDR3 nucleotides: TGTGCCAGCAGCTTAGTCGCCTACACTGAAGCTTTCTTT. This codes for CASSLVAYTEAFF. Looking up the rest from reference TRBV11-3 and TRBJ1-1 gives the full variable domain: EAGVVQSPRYKIIEKKQPVAFWCNPISGHNTLYWYLQNLGQGPELLIRYENEEAVDDSQLPKDRFSAERLKGVDSTLKIQPAELGDSAVYLCASSLVAYTEAFFGQGTRLTVV.

The sample holds many counts of this clonotype. The chain uses TRBV12-3 or TRBV12-4 and TRBJ2-5, with D possibly called TRBD1 or TRBD2 (5 bases each). This CDR3 comprises 15 residues. V lost 5 bases and J 1 base, leaving 14 bases between the germline ends. CDR3: CASSPTPGPQETQYF. The CDR3 nucleotides read TGTGCCAGCAGTCCCACCCCGGGACCCCAAGAGACCCAGTACTTC.

This clonotype was picked up one time. The chain recombines TRBV18 with TRBJ2-7, with D hard to call. The CDR3 contains 14 residues. The germline V and J ends were trimmed by 2 bases and 3 bases, with 11 bases remaining between them. CDR1 KGHSH and CDR2 LQKENI come from the germline V gene. The CDR3 protein is CASSPSYRNYEQYF. Written as DNA, the CDR3 is TGTGCCAGCTCACCATCGTACCGGAACTACGAGCAGTACTTC.

This clonotype was counted many times. V gene TRBV5-1 combines with J gene TRBJ2-5; 9 positions match TRBD2. V gave up 2 bases and J gave up 4 bases; unmatched junction bases: 6. Germline CDR1 reads SGHRS; CDR2 reads YFSETQ. The CDR3 is made up of 15 amino acids. The CDR3 DNA sequence: TGCGCCAGCAGCTTTGCGACTAGCGGAAGAGAGACCCAGTACTTC. Its protein is CASSFATSGRETQYF. The complete variable domain, with remaining parts taken from reference TRBV5-1 and TRBJ2-5, reads KAGVTQTPRYLIKTRGQQVTLSCSPISGHRSVSWYQQTPGQGLQFLFEYFSETQRNKGNFPGRFSGRQFSNSRSEMNVSTLELGDSALYLCASSFATSGRETQYFGPGTRLLVL.

The chain employs TRBV5-5 and TRBJ1-1; perhaps TRBD1 as D (5 bases). Trimming cost V 3 bases and J 11 bases, with 11 bases left between them. There are 11 residues in the CDR3. Germline CDR1 SGHKS, CDR2 YYEKEE (reference sequence). The CDR3: CASSWMDMAFF. The CDR3 coding sequence is TGTGCCAGCAGCTGGATGGACATGGCTTTCTTT.

This clonotype was observed a handful of times. The chain is built from TRBV6-4 and TRBJ2-1; 7 nucleotides line up with TRBD2. J lost 1 base, V lost 3 bases, and 3 bases had no gene match. CDR3 length equals 15 residues. Germline V gives CDR1 MRHNA, CDR2 SNTAGT. The CDR3 DNA reads as TGTGCCAGCAGTGAACACGGGAGGTCCTACAATGAGCAGTTCTTC. It yields the protein CASSEHGRSYNEQFF.

This clonotype appeared many times. V and J are TRBV29-1 and TRBJ2-5; D is undetermined. CDR3 length: 15 residues. Germline V gene data show CDR1 as SQVTM and CDR2 as ANQGSEA. The V gene lost 5 bases and the J gene lost 5 bases, with 21 bases spanning the gap. The CDR3 sequence: CSVRPTVTAGETQYF. In DNA, the CDR3 is TGCAGCGTTCGACCCACCGTGACGGCTGGGGAGACCCAGTACTTC. The whole variable domain, remainder taken from reference TRBV29-1 and TRBJ2-5, is SAVISQKPSRDICQRGTSLTIQCQVDSQVTMMFWYRQQPGQSLTLIATANQGSEATYESGFVIDKFPISRPNLTFSTLTVSNMSPEDSSIYLCSVRPTVTAGETQYFGPGTRLLVL.

This CDR3 reads CSANPGGTDTQYF. In DNA, the CDR3 is TGCAGTGCAAACCCTGGGGGGACAGATACGCAGTATTTT. The genes are TRBV20-1 and TRBJ2-3; a weak D match, TRBD2 (6 bases). The CDR3 covers 13 residues. V was pared by 6 bases and J by 3 bases, with 13 bases between. Per the germline V gene, CDR1 is DFQATT and CDR2 is SNEGSKA (reference sequence).

This clonotype was seen more than once but under ten times. V and J are TRBV20-1 and TRBJ2-5; 8 bases are shared with TRBD2. Unmatched junction bases numbered 15, after V lost 6 bases and J lost 6 bases. Germline-derived CDR1 and CDR2 are DFQATT and SNEGSKA (reference sequence). The CDR3 is 15 amino acids. The CDR3 loop is CSAKRTSRESQTQYF. Written as DNA, the CDR3 is TGCAGTGCAAAAAGGACTAGCAGAGAGTCGCAGACCCAGTACTTC.

This clonotype came up a few times. The chain carries TRBV7-7 and TRBJ2-5; no clear D gene. The V gene lost 5 bases and the J gene lost 1 base, with 14 bases spanning the gap. This CDR3 is 15 amino acids long. Germline values: CDR1 SSHAT, CDR2 FNYEAQ (reference sequence). The CDR3 nucleotides are TGTGCCAGCAGCCCCCGGCCAGGAACCCAAGAGACCCAGTACTTC. Translation gives CASSPRPGTQETQYF.

This clonotype was detected a few times. The chain recombines TRBV29-1 with TRBJ2-7; 9 bases agree with TRBD1. The CDR3 runs 13 residues. Germline lookup yields CDR1 SQVTM and CDR2 ANQGSEA. CDR3 nucleotides: TGCGGAGCAACCGGGACAGGGACCTACGAGCAGTACTTC. Its translation: CGATGTGTYEQYF.

This clonotype was detected only a few times. V is TRBV7-3 and J is TRBJ2-3; 13 bases agree with TRBD2. The CDR3 totals 17 residues. Trimming at V came to 3 bases and at J to 5 bases, leaving 8 bases not matched to a gene. Germline V lookup: CDR1 SGHTA, CDR2 FQGTGA. CDR3 in DNA: TGTGCCAGCAGCTTCGGACTAGCGGGGGTTCTGGGAGATACGCAGTATTTT. It codes for CASSFGLAGVLGDTQYF.

The V call is TRBV7-2, the J call TRBJ2-5; no firm D call. The CDR3 sequence is 16 residues long. The V gene's germline CDR1 is SGHTA and CDR2 FQGNSA. The V gene lost 1 base and the J gene lost 4 bases, with 16 bases spanning the gap. The CDR3 is CASSLGFLVVRETQYF. The CDR3 nucleotides read TGTGCCAGCAGCTTAGGGTTTCTGGTAGTACGAGAGACCCAGTACTTC.

The V call is TRBV2, the J call TRBJ2-1, with a weak D call TRBD1 (6 bases). The V and J ends lost 7 bases and 0 bases respectively, with 16 bases between them. The CDR3 consists of 16 residues. CDR1 is SNHLY, CDR2 FYNNEI, per germline. The CDR3 coding sequence is TGTGCCAGCATGACGTTGGGGGCACTCTCCTACAATGAGCAGTTCTTC. This gives the protein CASMTLGALSYNEQFF.

CDR3 residues: CSAGQLAKNIQYF. Written as DNA, the CDR3 is TGCAGTGCTGGGCAGTTAGCCAAAAACATTCAGTACTTC. This chain uses TRBV20-1 with TRBJ2-4, with no clear D. CDR1 is DFQATT, CDR2 SNEGSKA, per germline (reference sequence). The CDR3 consists of 13 residues. Trimming removed 5 bases at V and 0 bases at J, with 8 bases between.

This clonotype was counted ten times or more. The V call is TRBV5-1, the J call TRBJ1-1, with D uncertain. The germline gives CDR1 SGHRS, CDR2 YFSETQ. The CDR3 is made up of 13 amino acids. The V and J ends lost 4 bases and 4 bases respectively, with 11 bases between them. The CDR3 region is CASSPLSATEAFF. The CDR3 nucleotides read TGCGCCAGCAGCCCCCTATCGGCCACTGAAGCTTTCTTT.

This clonotype was counted many times. The chain carries TRBV12-3 or TRBV12-4 and TRBJ1-4; 7 bases are shared with TRBD1. The CDR3 totals 12 residues. The V gene end was trimmed by 8 bases and the J gene end by 10 bases; junction bases not matched to a gene: 7. Here the CDR3 reads CASSQGQGKLFF. The DNA for the CDR3 is TGTGCCAGCTCACAGGGGCAGGGAAAACTGTTTTTT.